Below, 18 T cell receptor beta chains from the same sample are listed, as sequenced in a study of T cells in lung cancer brain metastases (dated by TCRdb to 2017 to 2018). The library was generated by the immunoSEQ multiplex PCR assay. TCRdb took over this immuneACCESS table, retaining in-frame rearrangements with V and J assigned. Such tables are incomplete; in checked studies, under half of the missing clones stem from an unresolved V gene, and the remainder is unexplained. The table for this sample lists about 610 clones; 93% of them were counted only once. The ten largest clones add up to about 4% of the sample. Sequencing was performed on tumor tissue from a brain metastasis. According to the study, the label for this sample's cell subset or site signals: paired resected brain metastasis. All receptors come from a woman in her forties or fifties with non-small cell lung cancer that had spread to the brain.

V usage is TRBV6-6 and J usage is TRBJ2-1; 8 bases fit TRBD2. CDR1 is MNHNY and CDR2 is SVGAGI in the germline V gene (reference sequence). Trimming at V came to 7 bases and at J to 6 bases, leaving 11 bases not matched to a gene. The CDR3 covers 15 residues. The CDR3 region is CASIFSGNNANEQFF. In nucleotides, the CDR3 is TGTGCCAGCATCTTTAGCGGGAATAACGCCAATGAGCAGTTCTTC.

This chain uses TRBV10-3 with TRBJ1-1; tentatively, D is TRBD1 (5 bases). The CDR3 is made up of 13 amino acids. The germline CDR1 and CDR2 sequences are ENHRY and SYGVKD. V was trimmed by 7 bases and J by 1 base, leaving 10 bases between them. CDR3 DNA sequence: TGTGCCATCAAAACAGGAGAGAACACTGAAGCTTTCTTT. Translation: CAIKTGENTEAFF.

This chain joins TRBV21-1 and TRBJ2-7. TRBV21-1 corresponds to a pseudogene. CDR3 size: 15 residues. The chain's CDR3 is CASSKSPIIFYEQYV. The CDR3 nucleotides read TGTGCCAGCAGCAAATCGCCGATCATTTTCTACGAGCAGTACGTC.

The genes are TRBV27 and TRBJ1-2; the D gene is possibly TRBD1 (5 bases). Germline CDR1 is MNHEY and CDR2 is SMNVEV (reference sequence). V lost 6 bases and J 7 bases, leaving 21 bases between the germline ends. The CDR3 sequence is 15 residues long. As DNA, the CDR3 is TGTGCCAGCAGCTCCCAGCTCGGGGGTCAAGGTGGCTACACCTTC. It is translated as CASSSQLGGQGGYTF.

This rearrangement joins TRBV4-2 to TRBJ2-1; 13 nucleotides match TRBD2. Germline CDR1 and CDR2: LGHNA and YNFKEQ. The CDR3 loop spans 17 amino acids. V dropped 0 bases and J dropped 7; count of bases not matched to a gene: 6. The CDR3 region has the DNA TGTGCCAGCAGCCAAGATCTTAGGACTAGCGGGAGTAATGAGCAGTTCTTC. Amino acid sequence: CASSQDLRTSGSNEQFF.

Only one count was recorded for this clone. The V and J genes are TRBV11-3 and TRBJ2-3; 7 bases fit TRBD2. The V and J ends lost 8 bases and 7 bases, in that order; junction bases with no gene match: 12. This CDR3 spans 14 amino acids. From germline, CDR1 is SGHNT and CDR2 YENEEA. The CDR3 DNA reads TGTGCCAGCGGGTCTGAACTAGCGTCGTATACGCAGTATTTT. Encoded protein: CASGSELASYTQYF.

The chain employs TRBV5-8 and TRBJ2-1, with unresolved D. The length of the CDR3 is 14 residues. Trimming cost V 4 bases and J 7 bases, with 15 bases left between them. Per the germline V gene, CDR1 is SGHTS and CDR2 is YDEGEE. The CDR3 region has the DNA TGTGCCAGCAGCACGGATCCGGTGGGGAATGAGCAGTTCTTC. Protein product: CASSTDPVGNEQFF. Filled out from reference TRBV5-8 and TRBJ2-1, the complete variable domain reads EAGVTQSPTHLIKTRGQQATLRCSPISGHTSVYWYQQALGLGLQFLLWYDEGEERNRGNFPPRFSGRQFPNYSSELNVNALELEDSALYLCASSTDPVGNEQFFGPGTRLTVL.

The V gene is TRBV7-9, the J gene TRBJ2-7; possible D gene TRBD2, 5 bases. V lost 6 bases and J lost 3, with 12 bases in between. The germline V gene encodes CDR1 SEHNR and CDR2 FQNEAQ (reference sequence). The CDR3 sequence is 13 residues long. The CDR3 coding sequence is TGTGCCAGCAGAGATGGACTCCACTACGAGCAGTACTTC. Its translation: CASRDGLHYEQYF.

The chain combines TRBV5-1 with TRBJ1-2, with 7 bases lining up with TRBD1. CDR3 length: 16 residues. V shed 3 bases and J 0 bases; nucleotides not matched to a gene: 8. Germline CDR1 reads SGHRS; CDR2 reads YFSETQ. The CDR3 loop reads CASSYYPGQTNYGYTF. CDR3 in DNA: TGCGCCAGCAGCTACTACCCGGGACAGACTAACTATGGCTACACCTTC.

With respect to this clone: The junction departs from the called germline gene at one end, perhaps through a read error. This sample also contains other DNA sequences that code for the same CDR3. This chain connects TRBV5-1 to TRBJ1-2; the D is unclear. Germline V gene sequence: CDR1 SGHRS, CDR2 YFSETQ. The CDR3 has 15 amino acids. Written as DNA, the CDR3 is TGCGCCAGCAGCACCGGACTGAACCTTAACTATGGCTACACTTTC. Translating it yields CASSTGLNLNYGYTF.

The chain combines TRBV18 with TRBJ1-4, with 7 bases lining up with TRBD1. The germline V gene has CDR1 KGHSH and CDR2 LQKENI. The CDR3 has 13 amino acids. With V trimmed by 6 bases and J by 8 bases, 6 bases remained unmatched. The CDR3 sequence is CASSPTGSEKLFF. In nucleotides, the CDR3 is TGTGCCAGCTCGCCGACAGGGTCGGAAAAACTGTTTTTT.

In DNA, the CDR3 is TGTGCCAGCAGTGGGACAGGGCGCACAGATACGCAGTATTTT. As protein: CASSGTGRTDTQYF. The chain recombines TRBV6-1 with TRBJ2-3, with 8 bases that match TRBD1. Germline trimming cut 4 bases from V and 1 base from J; bases unmatched to any gene: 1. The CDR3 loop spans 14 amino acids. The germline CDR1 and CDR2 sequences are MNHNS and SASEGT.

This rearrangement joins TRBV5-1 to TRBJ2-7; 7 nucleotides line up with TRBD1. The V gene's germline CDR1 is SGHRS and CDR2 YFSETQ. V lost 2 bases to trimming and J lost 0 bases; unmatched junction nucleotides: 5. The CDR3 has 15 residues. DNA for the CDR3: TGCGCCAGCAGCTTAGGGGACAGAGGCTCCTACGAGCAGTACGTC. Protein product: CASSLGDRGSYEQYV.

A note on this clone: The same CDR3 arises from other DNA sequences in this sample as well. V usage is TRBV7-8 and J usage is TRBJ2-1; 7 bases agree with TRBD2. V was clipped by 5 bases and J by 4 bases; unmatched bases: 11. This CDR3 spans 16 amino acids. Germline V gene data show CDR1 as SGHVS and CDR2 as FQNEAQ. The CDR3 loop is CASSPQSRGEYNEQFF. As DNA, the CDR3 is TGTGCCAGCAGCCCACAAAGCCGGGGGGAATACAATGAGCAGTTCTTC.

This clone was found once. The J gene is TRBJ1-3, the V gene TRBV6-5, with unresolved D. The germline gives CDR1 MNHEY, CDR2 SVGAGI. This CDR3 contains 16 residues. Trimming took 0 bases from V and 3 from J, leaving 12 bases between them. CDR3 in DNA: TGTGCCAGCAGTTACTCCGGACGGGGAGGTGGAAACACCATATATTTT. This gives the protein CASSYSGRGGGNTIYF.

CDR3 in amino acids: CASSELGVTEAFF. In DNA, the CDR3 is TGTGCCAGCAGCGAACTAGGGGTTACTGAAGCTTTCTTT. This chain uses TRBV2 with TRBJ1-1; TRBD1 might be the D (5 bases). The ends were cut back, 6 bases at V and 5 bases at J, with 13 bases in the middle. Germline V lookup: CDR1 SNHLY, CDR2 FYNNEI. This CDR3 is built from 13 residues. Filled out from reference TRBV2 and TRBJ1-1, the complete variable domain reads EPEVTQTPSHQVTQMGQEVILRCVPISNHLYFYWYRQILGQKVEFLVSFYNNEISEKSEIFDDQFSVERPDGSNFTLKIRSTKLEDSAMYFCASSELGVTEAFFGQGTRLTVV.

The V and J genes are TRBV2 and TRBJ1-5; no clear D gene. CDR3 length equals 13 residues. Between the trimmed V and J ends, which lost 6 bases and 4 bases, there was a span of 10 bases. Germline assignment: CDR1 SNHLY and CDR2 FYNNEI. In nucleotides, the CDR3 is TGTGCCAGCAGAATGGAAGGGAATCAGCCCCAGCATTTT. This encodes CASRMEGNQPQHF.

This chain joins TRBV2 and TRBJ2-1; 8 positions agree with TRBD2. This CDR3 region has 12 residues. The V segment lost 11 bases and the J segment 7 bases; nucleotides outside the gene matches: 7. Germline values: CDR1 SNHLY, CDR2 FYNNEI. CDR3 loop: CASGGDSNEQFF. For the CDR3, the DNA is TGTGCCTCCGGGGGGGATTCTAATGAGCAGTTCTTC. The full variable domain, its missing parts supplied by reference TRBV2 and TRBJ2-1, is EPEVTQTPSHQVTQMGQEVILRCVPISNHLYFYWYRQILGQKVEFLVSFYNNEISEKSEIFDDQFSVERPDGSNFTLKIRSTKLEDSAMYFCASGGDSNEQFFGPGTRLTVL.